This is a list of T cell receptor beta chains from one sample in a study of blood T cell repertoires in COVID-19. Some clones are missing from TCRdb's copy, which holds only in-frame ones; the method was immunoSEQ multiplex PCR. The table includes around 190,000 clones, 70% to 85% detected once. Sequenced sample: peripheral blood. The receptor set was obtained from a human donor in a cohort sampled during active COVID-19. CDR3s include the opening cysteine and the closing phenylalanine or tryptophan. D genes are given only for firm matches. Clone size is given for some rows only: seen once, a few or many times, or a class if the clone is expanded.

CDR3aa: CASSITGARSSPLHF
CDR3nt: TGTGCCAGCAGTATTACAGGGGCGAGAAGTTCACCCCTCCACTTT
j_gene: TRBJ1-6
abundance: -
v_gene: TRBV6-2/TRBV6-3
d_gene: TRBD1

CDR3aa: CASSPRPNEGTEAFF
CDR3nt: TGTGCCAGCAGTCCACGACCCAACGAGGGCACTGAAGCTTTCTTT
j_gene: TRBJ1-1
abundance: -
v_gene: TRBV6-5
d_gene: -

CDR3aa: CASSLAGMNTEAFF
CDR3nt: TGCGCCAGCAGCTTGGCAGGCATGAACACTGAAGCTTTCTTT
j_gene: TRBJ1-1
abundance: -
v_gene: TRBV5-1
d_gene: -

CDR3aa: CASSPKVLGFSSTDTQYF
CDR3nt: TGCGCCAGCAGCCCAAAAGTCCTCGGGTTTTCCAGCACAGATACGCAGTATTTT
j_gene: TRBJ2-3
abundance: -
v_gene: TRBV4-1
d_gene: -

CDR3aa: CASSLPGNTEAFF
CDR3nt: TGTGCCAGCAGCTTGCCGGGGAACACTGAAGCTTTCTTT
j_gene: TRBJ1-1
abundance: -
v_gene: TRBV5-8
d_gene: -

CDR3aa: CASSREGYGYTF
CDR3nt: TGTGCCAGCAGCAGGGAGGGCTATGGCTACACCTTC
j_gene: TRBJ1-2
abundance: -
v_gene: TRBV12-3/TRBV12-4
d_gene: -

CDR3aa: CASSYAPAGGETQYF
CDR3nt: TGTGCCAGCAGCTACGCCCCCGCAGGGGGAGAAACCCAGTACTTC
j_gene: TRBJ2-5
abundance: -
v_gene: TRBV7-6
d_gene: TRBD1

CDR3aa: CASSWTGDYGYTF
CDR3nt: TGTGCCAGCAGCTGGACAGGCGATTATGGCTACACCTTC
j_gene: TRBJ1-2
abundance: few
v_gene: TRBV2
d_gene: TRBD1

CDR3aa: CASSLRNLRDRAYEQYF
CDR3nt: TGTGCCAGCAGCTTAAGAAACCTCCGGGACAGGGCCTACGAGCAGTACTTC
j_gene: TRBJ2-7
abundance: -
v_gene: TRBV13
d_gene: TRBD1

CDR3aa: CASSPGGQGVNTEAFF
CDR3nt: TGTGCCAGCTCACCCGGGGGACAGGGAGTAAACACTGAAGCTTTCTTT
j_gene: TRBJ1-1
abundance: -
v_gene: TRBV18
d_gene: TRBD1

CDR3aa: CATSEGGVNTGELFF
CDR3nt: TGTGCCACCAGTGAAGGCGGGGTAAACACCGGGGAGCTGTTTTTT
j_gene: TRBJ2-2
abundance: -
v_gene: TRBV24-1
d_gene: -

CDR3aa: CSVGGIGNQPQHF
CDR3nt: TGCAGCGTAGGGGGTATTGGCAATCAGCCCCAGCATTTT
j_gene: TRBJ1-5
abundance: -
v_gene: TRBV29-1
d_gene: -

CDR3aa: CASSQVPQQETQYF
CDR3nt: TGCGCCAGCAGCCAAGTCCCGCAGCAAGAGACCCAGTACTTC
j_gene: TRBJ2-5
abundance: once
v_gene: TRBV4-1
d_gene: -

CDR3aa: CASMGLYGYTF
CDR3nt: TGTGCCAGCATGGGGCTCTATGGCTACACCTTC
j_gene: TRBJ1-2
abundance: -
v_gene: TRBV2
d_gene: -

CDR3aa: CASSTRPGQGNTEAFF
CDR3nt: TGTGCCAGCAGCACCCGACCGGGACAGGGGAACACTGAAGCTTTCTTT
j_gene: TRBJ1-1
abundance: -
v_gene: TRBV5-5
d_gene: TRBD1

CDR3aa: CASHPGQGHGYTF
CDR3nt: TGTGCCAGCCACCCGGGACAGGGCCATGGCTACACCTTC
j_gene: TRBJ1-2
abundance: -
v_gene: TRBV5-8
d_gene: TRBD1

CDR3aa: CASSLLNGQGSPEAFF
CDR3nt: TGCGCCAGCAGCTTACTTAATGGGCAGGGAAGCCCTGAAGCTTTCTTT
j_gene: TRBJ1-1
abundance: few
v_gene: TRBV4-1
d_gene: -

CDR3aa: CASSLGIVRNYGYTF
CDR3nt: TGTGCCAGCAGCTTGGGTATAGTCCGCAACTATGGCTACACCTTC
j_gene: TRBJ1-2
abundance: -
v_gene: TRBV5-8
d_gene: -

CDR3aa: CASSHMGQGSNQPQHF
CDR3nt: TGTGCCAGCAGCCACATGGGTCAGGGGAGCAATCAGCCCCAGCATTTT
j_gene: TRBJ1-5
abundance: -
v_gene: TRBV2
d_gene: -

CDR3aa: CASSTDRGQPQHF
CDR3nt: TGTGCCAGCAGCACCGACAGGGGGCAGCCCCAGCATTTT
j_gene: TRBJ1-5
abundance: -
v_gene: TRBV6-5
d_gene: TRBD1

CDR3aa: CASSGQGGGTDTQYF
CDR3nt: TGTGCCAGCAGCGGACAGGGGGGAGGCACAGATACGCAGTATTTT
j_gene: TRBJ2-3
abundance: -
v_gene: TRBV7-2
d_gene: TRBD1

CDR3aa: CASSLGGGEQYF
CDR3nt: TGTGCCAGCAGCTTGGGGGGGGGCGAGCAGTACTTC
j_gene: TRBJ2-7
abundance: -
v_gene: TRBV3-1/TRBV3-2
d_gene: TRBD2

CDR3aa: CASSTPGGVQFF
CDR3nt: TGTGCCAGCAGTACCCCCGGGGGTGTGCAGTTCTTC
j_gene: TRBJ2-1
abundance: once
v_gene: TRBV27
d_gene: -

CDR3aa: CASSILPGKDEAFF
CDR3nt: TGTGCCAGTAGTATCCTTCCAGGGAAGGATGAAGCTTTCTTT
j_gene: TRBJ1-1
abundance: -
v_gene: TRBV19
d_gene: -

CDR3aa: CASSGDRAALLSYEQYF
CDR3nt: TGTGCCAGCAGTGGGGACAGGGCTGCCCTCCTCTCCTACGAGCAGTACTTC
j_gene: TRBJ2-7
abundance: -
v_gene: TRBV2
d_gene: TRBD1

CDR3aa: CASSPQGSGANVLTF
CDR3nt: TGTGCCAGCAGCCCGCAGGGCTCTGGGGCCAACGTCCTGACTTTC
j_gene: TRBJ2-6
abundance: -
v_gene: TRBV7-3
d_gene: -

CDR3aa: CASSDGTADNQPQHF
CDR3nt: TGTGCCAGCAGTGACGGCACAGCCGACAATCAGCCCCAGCATTTT
j_gene: TRBJ1-5
abundance: -
v_gene: TRBV2
d_gene: -

CDR3aa: CASSQNRADGANVLTF
CDR3nt: TGTGCCAGCTCACAAAACAGGGCAGATGGGGCCAACGTCCTGACTTTC
j_gene: TRBJ2-6
abundance: -
v_gene: TRBV18
d_gene: -

CDR3aa: CASSLGAREQYF
CDR3nt: TGTGCCAGCAGCTTAGGAGCACGGGAGCAGTACTTC
j_gene: TRBJ2-7
abundance: -
v_gene: TRBV7-9
d_gene: -

CDR3aa: CASSQVLGGTEAFF
CDR3nt: TGTGCCAGCAGCCAAGTGTTGGGAGGGACTGAAGCTTTCTTT
j_gene: TRBJ1-1
abundance: once
v_gene: TRBV3-1/TRBV3-2
d_gene: -

CDR3aa: CASSQNPGGDTQYF
CDR3nt: TGTGCCAGCAGCCAGAACCCCGGGGGAGATACGCAGTATTTT
j_gene: TRBJ2-3
abundance: -
v_gene: TRBV3-1/TRBV3-2
d_gene: -

CDR3aa: CASSFRVGGTYEQYF
CDR3nt: TGTGCCAGCAGCTTCAGGGTGGGAGGAACCTACGAGCAGTACTTC
j_gene: TRBJ2-7
abundance: -
v_gene: TRBV5-6
d_gene: -

CDR3aa: CASSLVGGGRLETQYF
CDR3nt: TGTGCCAGCAGCTTAGTCGGCGGGGGGCGGCTTGAGACCCAGTACTTC
j_gene: TRBJ2-5
abundance: -
v_gene: TRBV11-2
d_gene: TRBD2

CDR3aa: CASSPPGQGSFYGYTF
CDR3nt: TGTGCCAGCAGCCCCCCGGGACAGGGGTCCTTCTATGGCTACACCTTC
j_gene: TRBJ1-2
abundance: -
v_gene: TRBV3-1/TRBV3-2
d_gene: TRBD1

CDR3aa: CASSLGQGAGNTIYF
CDR3nt: TGTGCTAGCAGCTTGGGACAGGGCGCTGGAAACACCATATATTTT
j_gene: TRBJ1-3
abundance: -
v_gene: TRBV7-7
d_gene: TRBD1